These 26 T cell receptor beta chains originate from one sample sequenced in a study of shared clonotypes between healthy human individuals. Libraries were prepared by immunoSEQ multiplex PCR; TCRdb keeps only in-frame clonotypes and omits some of them. The table includes 2.5 million or so clones, roughly nine tenths detected once. The sequenced material came from naive CD4+ T cells sorted from blood. Subset in this sample: CD45RA+ positively selected. Source of these receptors: a man between 18 and 35 years old in good health.

The rearrangement links TRBV6-1 to TRBJ1-5; a weak D match, TRBD1 (6 bases). Per germline, CDR1 MNHNS and CDR2 SASEGT. The CDR3 length is 13 residues. The V gene lost 8 bases and the J gene lost 7 bases, with 15 bases spanning the gap. The CDR3 bases are TGTGCCAGCCTTACGCCAACAGGGCAGCCCCAGCATTTT. As protein: CASLTPTGQPQHF.

This clone was observed a handful of times. The chain has TRBV9 and TRBJ1-1; TRBD1 is a possible D gene (5 bases). The length of the CDR3 is 13 residues. V gave up 3 bases and J gave up 3 bases, with 9 bases separating them. Germline V gene sequence: CDR1 SGDLS, CDR2 YYNGEE. The CDR3 sequence is CASSGTSDTEAFF. The CDR3 DNA reads TGTGCCAGCAGCGGGACATCTGACACTGAAGCTTTCTTT.

This clone was observed once. The gene calls are TRBV10-2 and TRBJ1-5; no clear D gene. This CDR3 has 16 amino acids. In germline, CDR1 is WSHSY, CDR2 SAAADI. The ends were cut back, 2 bases at V and 0 bases at J, with 11 bases in the middle. CDR3 residues: CASSEMTVNSNQPQHF. CDR3 nucleotide sequence: TGCGCCAGCAGTGAGATGACTGTCAATAGCAATCAGCCCCAGCATTTT.

This chain uses TRBV30 with TRBJ2-1; D remains ambiguous. Per germline, CDR1 GTSNPN and CDR2 SVGIG (reference sequence). The V end was cut by 2 bases, the J end by 12 bases, with 11 bases between. The CDR3 contains 11 residues. The chain's CDR3 is CAWSPDQSQFF. DNA of the CDR3: TGTGCCTGGAGTCCGGACCAGTCGCAGTTCTTC.

V is TRBV6-5 and J is TRBJ1-1; D is perhaps TRBD1 (6 bases). Deletions cut 7 bases from V and 8 bases from J, with 20 bases between. Germline V gives CDR1 MNHEY, CDR2 SVGAGI. This CDR3 contains 14 residues. CDR3 DNA: TGTGCCAGCATCTCCGACAGGCTTAATATAGAAGCTTTCTTT. It codes for CASISDRLNIEAFF.

This chain uses TRBV19 with TRBJ1-2, with D maybe TRBD1 (6 bases). The CDR3 is 13 residues long. V was pared by 2 bases and J by 3 bases, with 7 bases between. Looked up from germline, CDR1 is LNHDA and CDR2 is SQIVND (reference sequence). The CDR3 DNA reads as TGTGCCAGTAGTATATACAGGGACTATGGCTACACCTTC. Translation gives CASSIYRDYGYTF.

This chain connects TRBV9 to TRBJ1-3, with TRBD1 matching over 7 bases. V lost 0 bases to trimming and J lost 4 bases; unmatched junction nucleotides: 10. The CDR3 extends over 17 amino acids. In germline, CDR1 is SGDLS, CDR2 YYNGEE. The CDR3 loop reads CASSVELEGARGNTIYF. DNA of the CDR3: TGTGCCAGCAGCGTAGAATTGGAGGGGGCGCGAGGAAACACCATATATTTT.

This chain uses TRBV6-5 with TRBJ1-5; the D is unclear. This CDR3 is built from 14 residues. V lost 2 bases, J lost 0 bases, and 5 bases lay in between. Germline loops: CDR1 MNHEY, CDR2 SVGAGI. The CDR3 loop reads CASSYGNSNQPQHF. CDR3 coding DNA: TGTGCCAGCAGTTACGGAAATAGCAATCAGCCCCAGCATTTT.

Here the CDR3 reads CASQLAGEYEQYF. The DNA of the CDR3 is TGTGCCAGCCAACTAGCGGGGGAGTACGAGCAGTACTTC. This chain uses TRBV28 with TRBJ2-7; 11 bases agree with TRBD2. The junction had 4 bases not matched to a gene; V was cut back by 8 bases and J by 4 bases. The CDR3 covers 13 residues. The germline CDR1 and CDR2 sequences are MDHEN and SYDVKM.

The chain joins TRBV6-5 to TRBJ2-5; weak D call: TRBD2 (7 bases). Germline values: CDR1 MNHEY, CDR2 SVGAGI. Between the trimmed V and J ends, which lost 6 bases and 5 bases, there was a span of 13 bases. CDR3 size: 13 residues. CDR3 sequence (DNA): TGTGCCAGCAGCCGGGGGGCCTGGGAGACCCAGTACTTC. Protein sequence: CASSRGAWETQYF.

This clone occurred once. Other DNA sequences of this sample code for an identical CDR3. For the CDR3, the DNA is TGTGCCAGCAGCGTAGGCGGGAAGGAGACCCAGTACTTC. Translation: CASSVGGKETQYF. The J gene is TRBJ2-5, the V gene TRBV9; D is possibly TRBD2 (6 bases). This CDR3 has 13 residues. V shed 0 bases and J shed 5 bases, with 8 bases lying between them. Germline V gene lookup returns CDR1 SGDLS and CDR2 YYNGEE. Based on the CDR3 plus reference TRBV9 and TRBJ2-5, the full variable domain is DSGVTQTPKHLITATGQRVTLRCSPRSGDLSVYWYQQSLDQGLQFLIQYYNGEERAKGNILERFSAQQFPDLHSELNLSSLELGDSALYFCASSVGGKETQYFGPGTRLLVL.

The rearrangement uses TRBV6-5 and TRBJ1-6; 7 bases match TRBD1. In germline, CDR1 is MNHEY, CDR2 SVGAGI. The length of the CDR3 is 14 residues. With V trimmed by 7 bases and J by 7 bases, 7 bases remained unmatched. The CDR3 loop is CASTGTAGNSPLHF. The CDR3 DNA is TGTGCCAGCACAGGGACAGCTGGAAATTCACCCCTCCACTTT.

About this clone: Other DNA sequences in this specimen translate into the identical CDR3. The gene calls are TRBV9 and TRBJ1-3; TRBD1 is a possible D gene (6 bases). CDR1 is SGDLS, CDR2 YYNGEE, per germline. With 0 bases removed from V and 2 bases from J, the gap between germline ends came to 9 bases. The CDR3 is 15 amino acids. CDR3 DNA sequence: TGTGCCAGCAGCGTAGAGGGGGGTGCTGGAAACACCATATATTTT. It codes for CASSVEGGAGNTIYF. Full variable domain (missing parts from reference TRBV9 and TRBJ1-3): DSGVTQTPKHLITATGQRVTLRCSPRSGDLSVYWYQQSLDQGLQFLIQYYNGEERAKGNILERFSAQQFPDLHSELNLSSLELGDSALYFCASSVEGGAGNTIYFGEGSWLTVV.

The chain is built from TRBV2 and TRBJ1-2; no clear D gene. In germline, CDR1 is SNHLY, CDR2 FYNNEI. Trimming removed 5 bases from V and 4 bases from J, with 17 bases in between. The CDR3 consists of 15 residues. For the CDR3, the DNA is TGTGCCAGCAGTCCCACCACCGGACGGAGCTATGGCTACACCTTC. This translates into CASSPTTGRSYGYTF.

V gene TRBV5-1 combines with J gene TRBJ1-6; TRBD1 is a possible D gene (5 bases). The V gene lost 2 bases and the J gene lost 5 bases, with 11 bases spanning the gap. CDR3 length: 15 amino acids. CDR1 and CDR2 (germline): SGHRS, YFSETQ. The CDR3 DNA reads as TGCGCCAGCAGCTTTTATGACAGAGATAATTCACCCCTCCACTTT. Translated: CASSFYDRDNSPLHF.

The rearrangement links TRBV6-5 to TRBJ2-2; D perhaps matches TRBD2 (6 bases). The ends were cut back, 3 bases at V and 3 bases at J, with 14 bases in the middle. This CDR3 is 16 amino acids long. The germline V gene encodes CDR1 MNHEY and CDR2 SVGAGI. CDR3 sequence reads: CASSYEAGIDTGELFF. The CDR3 DNA is TGTGCCAGCAGTTATGAGGCGGGGATAGACACCGGGGAGCTGTTTTTT.

The gene calls are TRBV11-2 and TRBJ1-2, with D unclear. V was clipped by 4 bases and J by 4 bases, with 10 bases between them. The CDR3 contains 13 residues. Germline V CDR1 and CDR2: SGHAT, FQNNGV. CDR3 in DNA: TGTGCCAGCAGCTCACCCGAGTTCTATGGCTACACCTTC. Its protein product is CASSSPEFYGYTF.

The V gene is TRBV28, the J gene TRBJ2-1; D might be TRBD1 (5 bases). Trimming cost V 4 bases and J 1 base, with 32 bases left between them. The germline gives CDR1 MDHEN, CDR2 SYDVKM. This CDR3 is 22 amino acids long. The CDR3 protein is CASSSPPFGAKLTTPSYNEQFF. The CDR3 DNA is TGTGCCAGCAGTTCCCCCCCGTTTGGGGCTAAACTAACAACCCCATCCTACAATGAGCAGTTCTTC.

The gene calls are TRBV27 and TRBJ1-2, with D perhaps TRBD1 (6 bases). The CDR3 has 14 residues. V lost 1 base and J lost 6, with 12 bases in between. In germline, CDR1 is MNHEY, CDR2 SMNVEV (reference sequence). CDR3 DNA sequence: TGTGCCAGCAGTTTATTACAGGGTCGGGATGGCTACACCTTC. It encodes CASSLLQGRDGYTF.

This chain joins TRBV7-2 and TRBJ2-1, with 8 bases aligning to TRBD2. CDR3 length: 15 amino acids. Germline V gene data show CDR1 as SGHTA and CDR2 as FQGNSA. Trimming removed 1 base from V and 5 bases from J; junction bases left unmatched: 4. In nucleotides, the CDR3 is TGTGCCAGCAGCTTAGTCACTAGCGGTCACAATGAGCAGTTCTTC. Translating it yields CASSLVTSGHNEQFF.

This rearrangement joins TRBV10-2 to TRBJ2-7, with D maybe TRBD1 (5 bases). CDR1 WSHSY and CDR2 SAAADI come from the germline V gene. V lost 6 bases, J lost 3 bases, and 12 bases lay in between. This CDR3 has 13 amino acids. The chain's CDR3 is CASSQGFLYEQYF. CDR3 bases: TGCGCCAGCAGCCAGGGATTCCTCTACGAGCAGTACTTC.

This chain uses TRBV10-3 with TRBJ2-1; 9 positions agree with TRBD2. Germline V lookup: CDR1 ENHRY, CDR2 SYGVKD. The CDR3 consists of 15 residues. V was clipped by 3 bases and J by 7 bases; unmatched bases: 7. The DNA of the CDR3 is TGTGCCATCAGTGATTCGCTAGCGGGATATAATGAGCAGTTCTTC. As protein: CAISDSLAGYNEQFF.

The V and J genes are TRBV30 and TRBJ2-5; TRBD1 matches at 11 bases. The CDR3 runs 16 residues. The V segment lost 3 bases and the J segment 0 bases; nucleotides outside the gene matches: 6. In germline, CDR1 is GTSNPN, CDR2 SVGIG (reference sequence). The CDR3 DNA follows: TGTGCCTGGAGGGTTAGGGACAGGGGGTACCAAGAGACCCAGTACTTC. Its protein is CAWRVRDRGYQETQYF. Full variable domain (missing parts from reference TRBV30 and TRBJ2-5): SQTIHQWPATLVQPVGSPLSLECTVEGTSNPNLYWYRQAAGRGLQLLFYSVGIGQISSEVPQNLSASRPQDRQFILSSKKLLLSDSGFYLCAWRVRDRGYQETQYFGPGTRLLVL.

The rearrangement links TRBV10-1 to TRBJ2-3, with D perhaps matching TRBD2 (6 bases). CDR3 length: 13 residues. CDR1 is WNHNN and CDR2 is SYGVQD in the germline V gene (reference sequence). V lost 2 bases, J lost 5 bases, and 8 bases lay in between. CDR3: CASSEGAGDTQYF. DNA for the CDR3: TGCGCCAGCAGTGAGGGAGCGGGAGATACGCAGTATTTT.

This chain connects TRBV5-4 to TRBJ2-3, with 11 positions matching TRBD2. The CDR3 loop spans 16 amino acids. V was clipped by 4 bases and J by 2 bases; unmatched bases: 6. Germline lookup yields CDR1 SGHNT and CDR2 YYREEE (reference sequence). The CDR3: CASSLRLAGNTDTQYF. The CDR3 coding sequence is TGTGCCAGCAGCCTTAGACTAGCGGGAAACACAGATACGCAGTATTTT.

J is TRBJ1-5 and V is TRBV28; D ambiguous. This CDR3 is 16 amino acids long. The V and J ends lost 1 base and 0 bases respectively, with 10 bases between them. Per the germline V gene, CDR1 is MDHEN and CDR2 is SYDVKM. CDR3 nucleotide sequence: TGTGCCAGCAGTTTATACTTCAGCCATAGCAATCAGCCCCAGCATTTT. This encodes CASSLYFSHSNQPQHF. Drawing the rest from reference TRBV28 and TRBJ1-5, the complete variable domain is DVKVTQSSRYLVKRTGEKVFLECVQDMDHENMFWYRQDPGLGLRLIYFSYDVKMKEKGDIPEGYSVSREKKERFSLILESASTNQTSMYLCASSLYFSHSNQPQHFGDGTRLSIL.